These T cell receptor beta chains were read from a single sample in a study of Graves' ophthalmopathy and Graves' hyperthyroidism. One entry per CDR3 protein, called by TCRdb with MiXCR from the multiplex PCR reads. The table lists 620,000 or so distinct CDR3 sequences, over 20% of them singletons, with about 6.6% in the top ten. Sample: peripheral blood. The receptor set was obtained from a woman under 30 with stable Graves' hyperthyroidism. Some clones in this sample may be carry-over from other donors' samples. CDR3s include the opening cysteine and the closing phenylalanine or tryptophan. Fields, in order: J gene, V gene, CDR3 protein.

j_call: TRBJ2-5
v_call: TRBV10-3
cdr3_aa: CAISEAKTGREETQYF

j_call: TRBJ1-6
v_call: TRBV7-2
cdr3_aa: CASSLRRYNSPLHF

j_call: TRBJ2-7
v_call: TRBV5-1
cdr3_aa: CASSSQGSEQYF

j_call: TRBJ2-4
v_call: TRBV20-1
cdr3_aa: CSARPLAKNIKYF

j_call: TRBJ1-1
v_call: TRBV12-3/TRBV12-4
cdr3_aa: CASSLRRLNTEAFF

j_call: TRBJ2-4
v_call: TRBV13
cdr3_aa: CASSSPGLADAKNIQYF

j_call: TRBJ1-5
v_call: TRBV3-1
cdr3_aa: CASSRGGQSQPQHF

j_call: TRBJ2-7
v_call: TRBV28
cdr3_aa: CASSSLLTGWALSYEQYF

j_call: TRBJ2-7
v_call: TRBV30
cdr3_aa: CAWSSRSPYEQYF

j_call: TRBJ2-5
v_call: TRBV6-2/TRBV6-3
cdr3_aa: CASSYGQGRRETQYF

j_call: TRBJ2-3
v_call: TRBV2
cdr3_aa: CASSEVRGERFDTQYF

j_call: TRBJ2-5
v_call: TRBV6-1
cdr3_aa: CASRERTAHETQYF

j_call: TRBJ1-2
v_call: TRBV30
cdr3_aa: CAWSLRMRADGYTF

j_call: TRBJ1-6
v_call: TRBV5-1
cdr3_aa: CASSFEANSPLHF

j_call: TRBJ1-5
v_call: TRBV7-9
cdr3_aa: CASSLDRESAQHF

j_call: TRBJ2-5
v_call: TRBV13
cdr3_aa: CASRRQLDRGRETQYF

j_call: TRBJ2-7
v_call: TRBV28
cdr3_aa: CASSLLPGQGEGEQYF

j_call: TRBJ1-6
v_call: TRBV28
cdr3_aa: CASNIGRSSPLHF

j_call: TRBJ1-5
v_call: TRBV30
cdr3_aa: CAWSKHSNQPQHF

j_call: TRBJ1-6
v_call: TRBV7-2
cdr3_aa: CASSFSRMESPLHF

j_call: TRBJ1-5
v_call: TRBV6-5
cdr3_aa: CASGTGVHQPQHF

j_call: TRBJ2-7
v_call: TRBV9
cdr3_aa: CASSGSGGPREQYF

j_call: TRBJ1-2
v_call: TRBV7-2
cdr3_aa: CASSTSEGGSHGYTF

j_call: TRBJ2-7
v_call: TRBV11-2
cdr3_aa: CASSLPYISYEQYF

j_call: TRBJ2-7
v_call: TRBV10-3
cdr3_aa: CAIGGLHRGYEQYF

j_call: TRBJ2-7
v_call: TRBV12-3/TRBV12-4
cdr3_aa: CASSRTVGAYEQYF

j_call: TRBJ1-1
v_call: TRBV27
cdr3_aa: CASSFRGRAFF

j_call: TRBJ1-1
v_call: TRBV12-3/TRBV12-4
cdr3_aa: CASSLRGGQNTEAFF

j_call: TRBJ2-7
v_call: TRBV10-3
cdr3_aa: CAIRLMEGTYEQYF

j_call: TRBJ2-7
v_call: TRBV2
cdr3_aa: CASRGDRVSEQYF

j_call: TRBJ1-1
v_call: TRBV12-3/TRBV12-4
cdr3_aa: CASSLSIWGMNTEAFF

j_call: TRBJ1-1
v_call: TRBV5-1
cdr3_aa: CASRKDRGDTEAFF

j_call: TRBJ1-2
v_call: TRBV5-1
cdr3_aa: CASSPTGDQGYTF

j_call: TRBJ2-7
v_call: TRBV27
cdr3_aa: CASSLMREVPYEQYF

j_call: TRBJ1-6
v_call: TRBV6-1
cdr3_aa: CASSEGQGNSPLHF

j_call: TRBJ1-3
v_call: TRBV7-9
cdr3_aa: CASPRGTGNTIYF

j_call: TRBJ1-1
v_call: TRBV9
cdr3_aa: CASSVGTFNTEAFF

j_call: TRBJ1-2
v_call: TRBV3-1
cdr3_aa: CASTPDSANYGYTF